This entry features one TCR beta chain sequence. The TCRbeta library was prepared with unique molecular identifiers. One entry per CDR3 protein results from TCRdb running MiXCR on the PCR reads. The sample has around 500,000 distinct CDR3 sequences, approximately 12% seen once; the top ten hold approximately 5.4%. This CDR3 region has 13 residues. V gave up 3 bases and J gave up 8 bases, with 13 bases separating them. Germline V lookup: CDR1 MDHEN, CDR2 SYDVKM. This record belongs to a study of T-cell reconstitution after alpha-beta-depleted transplantation in children. The TCR comes from a human donor who donated a stem cell graft to a child with combined immunodeficiency. This chain connects TRBV28 to TRBJ1-1; D ambiguous. The source was PBMCs from the stem cell graft donor, collected from the stem cell graft. The CDR3 DNA follows: TGTGCCAGCAGTTTTCTTCGGGGAGGGGAAGCTTTCTTT. This translates into CASSFLRGGEAFF.